The clone carrying this T cell receptor beta chain appeared once. This specimen comes from a study of long-term antiretroviral therapy in people with HIV. CDR1 and CDR2 (germline): SGHRS, YFSETQ. The CDR3 loop spans 15 amino acids. Trimming took 4 bases from V and 2 from J; bases not matched to a gene: 3. The assay, immunoSEQ v3.0, was run at survey level. Measured with immunoSEQ multiplex PCR; TCRdb has only the in-frame clones, and not every one. Seen here are some 30,000 clones, over 75% observed once, and the top ten hold 4.4%. The TCR comes from a man younger than 30 with HIV. The rearrangement links TRBV5-1 to TRBJ1-3, with 10 bases identical to TRBD1. The source material was unsorted PBMCs, sampled about 3.3 years after starting antiretroviral therapy. CDR3 sequence (DNA): TGCGCCAGCAGCCAAGGGACAGGGGCTGGAAACACCATATATTTT. Translation gives CASSQGTGAGNTIYF.